This TCR beta chain was captured in a study of T-cell reconstitution after alpha-beta-depleted transplantation in children. The study's findings and limits: It was newly produced T cells that mostly accounted for T-cell counts and diversity one year after transplant.

Germline V gene sequence: CDR1 LGHNA, CDR2 YSLEER. The CDR3 loop spans 17 amino acids. V lost 1 base and J lost 0; bases outside the gene matches: 6. During its preparation, the TCRbeta library received unique molecular identifiers. TCRdb recomputed calls from the PCR reads with MiXCR, one row per CDR3 protein. The sample lists fewer than 450,000 distinct CDR3 sequences; about 17% were seen once. This clonotype was seen at least ten times. Its antigen is unknown. This sequence joins TRBV4-3 and TRBJ2-3; 8 bases are a match to TRBD2. The receptor was derived from a male patient aged 2 to 10 who had a stem cell transplant for acute lymphoblastic leukemia, so the T cells may come from the graft donor. Sequenced material: PBMCs, mostly from graft donor cells, taken 360 days after TCRalphabeta/CD19-depleted stem cell transplant. The CDR3 DNA sequence: TGCGCCAGCAGCCAAGCCCACGGACTAGCTAGCACAGATACGCAGTATTTT. It codes for CASSQAHGLASTDTQYF.